These 30 T cell receptor beta chains were all obtained from the same sample, sequenced in a study of T-cell memory formation after mild COVID-19. TCRdb passed the 5' RACE reads through MiXCR, listing each CDR3 protein once. This table holds about 390,000 distinct CDR3 sequences, 15% to 20% found once. Sample: PBMCs or a T cell subset sorted from them (not recorded which). The receptors were gathered from a man younger than 35 who had mild COVID-19 (a few samples of this study predate the infection). Cell type and time point are not known.

CDR3 bases: TGTGCCAGCAAGGCGGGACCGACCACAGATACGCAGTATTTT. Its protein product is CASKAGPTTDTQYF. The chain is built from TRBV7-6 and TRBJ2-3; D may be TRBD2 (6 bases). Per the germline V gene, CDR1 is SGHVS and CDR2 is FNYEAQ. V lost 7 bases and J lost 2, with 13 bases in between. The CDR3 has 14 residues.

This clonotype has more than one count but fewer than ten. V usage is TRBV14 and J usage is TRBJ2-1, with no clear D. The V end was cut by 2 bases, the J end by 4 bases, with 15 bases between. Per germline, CDR1 SGHDN and CDR2 FVKESK. The CDR3 length is 16 residues. The chain's CDR3 is CASSQRSVTGYNEQFF. CDR3 in DNA: TGTGCCAGCAGCCAAAGGTCGGTAACCGGGTACAATGAGCAGTTCTTC.

The chain links TRBV4-1 to TRBJ2-7; perhaps TRBD1 as D (5 bases). Trimming left V 1 base short and J 2 bases short, with 9 bases between. CDR3 size: 14 residues. Germline assignment: CDR1 MGHRA and CDR2 YSYEKL. The CDR3 sequence: CASSQVVGPYEQYF. CDR3 DNA: TGCGCCAGCAGCCAAGTTGTGGGGCCCTACGAGCAGTACTTC.

The rearrangement uses TRBV6-2 or TRBV6-3 and TRBJ2-7, with unresolved D. The V and J ends lost 5 bases and 4 bases respectively, with 18 bases between them. Germline lookup yields CDR1 MNHEY and CDR2 SVGEGT. CDR3 length: 15 residues. The CDR3 coding sequence is TGTGCCAGCAGTGATATCGAGAGGATGGTGTACGAGCAGTACTTC. It yields the protein CASSDIERMVYEQYF.

This clonotype came up many times. This rearrangement joins TRBV20-1 to TRBJ2-3, with a possible D match to TRBD1 (5 bases). Germline V lookup: CDR1 DFQATT, CDR2 SNEGSKA (reference sequence). This CDR3 is 12 amino acids long. Trimming left V 6 bases short and J 5 bases short, with 12 bases between. CDR3 in DNA: TGCAGTGCGATAAATCAGGGAGATACGCAGTATTTT. Translating gives CSAINQGDTQYF.

A few counts support this clonotype. The V gene is TRBV30, the J gene TRBJ2-1; D possibly corresponds to TRBD1 (6 bases). This CDR3 is built from 13 residues. Germline CDR1 GTSNPN, CDR2 SVGIG (reference sequence). V was pared by 3 bases and J by 10 bases, with 16 bases between. The CDR3 nucleotides are TGTGCCTGGAGCCCCAACCGGGACACCGAGCAGTTCTTC. Translated, it gives CAWSPNRDTEQFF.

The chain joins TRBV5-4 to TRBJ2-1; TRBD2 aligns across 14 bases. Germline CDR1 SGHNT, CDR2 YYREEE (reference sequence). CDR3 length equals 14 residues. The junction had 5 bases not matched to a gene; V was cut back by 0 bases and J by 15 bases. The CDR3 protein is CASSLGTSGGKAFF. The CDR3 coding sequence is TGTGCCAGCAGCTTGGGGACTAGCGGGGGGAAGGCGTTCTTC.

Only a few counts were recorded for this clonotype. The V and J genes are TRBV28 and TRBJ2-1; 10 bases align to TRBD1. The CDR3 is 18 amino acids. CDR1 and CDR2 from the germline V gene are MDHEN and SYDVKM. With V trimmed by 5 bases and J by 2 bases, 12 bases remained unmatched. CDR3 DNA sequence: TGTGCCAGCAGTGACTTACTCCGGGACAGGGGCACCTACAATGAGCAGTTCTTC. Translated, it gives CASSDLLRDRGTYNEQFF. Complete variable domain (other parts from reference TRBV28 and TRBJ2-1): DVKVTQSSRYLVKRTGEKVFLECVQDMDHENMFWYRQDPGLGLRLIYFSYDVKMKEKGDIPEGYSVSREKKERFSLILESASTNQTSMYLCASSDLLRDRGTYNEQFFGPGTRLTVL.

This clonotype occurred a few times. The junction and the germline gene differ at one end; a read error may be behind it. This rearrangement joins TRBV4-3 to TRBJ1-2, with 8 bases aligning to TRBD1. CDR1 LGHNA and CDR2 YSLEER come from the germline V gene. The CDR3 is 15 amino acids. The CDR3 DNA is TGCGCCAGCAGCAAAGACCGGGACAGGATCTATGGCTACACCTTC. Translating it yields CASSKDRDRIYGYTF.

The chain employs TRBV7-9 and TRBJ2-7; TRBD2 is a possible D gene (5 bases). V dropped 5 bases and J dropped 4 bases, with 12 bases sitting between them. Germline lookup yields CDR1 SEHNR and CDR2 FQNEAQ (reference sequence). The CDR3 loop spans 13 amino acids. In DNA, the CDR3 is TGTGCCAGCAGCCCTCCGGAGCGGTACGAGCAGTACGTC. Its protein is CASSPPERYEQYV.

This clonotype has more than one count but fewer than ten. The chain uses TRBV6-6 and TRBJ2-7; D is undetermined. V lost 9 bases and J 12 bases, leaving 12 bases between the germline ends. This CDR3 comprises 9 residues. Germline CDR1 and CDR2: MNHNY and SVGAGI (reference sequence). The CDR3 reads CARGYRAYV. CDR3 sequence (DNA): TGTGCCAGAGGGTACCGTGCGTACGTC.

This clonotype was seen more than once but under ten times. This chain links TRBV29-1 with TRBJ1-1, with a weak D call TRBD1 (5 bases). V gave up 6 bases and J gave up 3 bases, with 11 bases separating them. This CDR3 comprises 12 residues. The germline CDR1 and CDR2 sequences are SQVTM and ANQGSEA. The chain's CDR3 is CSVGRGDTEAFF. The CDR3 DNA sequence: TGCAGCGTGGGGAGGGGAGACACTGAAGCTTTCTTT. The full variable domain, in which reference TRBV29-1 and TRBJ1-1 provide the parts outside the CDR3, is SAVISQKPSRDICQRGTSLTIQCQVDSQVTMMFWYRQQPGQSLTLIATANQGSEATYESGFVIDKFPISRPNLTFSTLTVSNMSPEDSSIYLCSVGRGDTEAFFGQGTRLTVV.

This clonotype was recorded a few times. The chain employs TRBV7-2 and TRBJ2-7; weak D call: TRBD1 (6 bases). CDR1 and CDR2 from the germline V gene are SGHTA and FQGNSA. V gave up 0 bases and J gave up 2 bases, with 8 bases separating them. The CDR3 length is 14 residues. As DNA, the CDR3 is TGTGCCAGCAGCTTAGCTGGACAGCCCTACGAGCAGTACTTC. Encoded protein: CASSLAGQPYEQYF.

A few counts support this clonotype. The chain carries TRBV29-1 and TRBJ1-3, with D uncertain. The CDR3 length is 14 residues. Germline assignment: CDR1 SQVTM and CDR2 ANQGSEA. Trimming left V 1 base short and J 4 bases short, with 11 bases between. The CDR3 region is CSVEAGSGGNTIYF. Here the CDR3 DNA reads TGCAGCGTTGAAGCCGGGAGTGGAGGAAACACCATATATTTT.

The chain couples TRBV7-2 to TRBJ2-2; D tentatively fits TRBD1 or TRBD2 (5 bases each). Trimming removed 6 bases from V and 0 bases from J, with 14 bases in between. The CDR3 sequence is 16 residues long. The V gene's germline CDR1 is SGHTA and CDR2 FQGNSA. CDR3 coding DNA: TGTGCCAGCAGTGCAAAGGGACCAGCGAACACCGGGGAGCTGTTTTTT. It encodes CASSAKGPANTGELFF. Drawing the rest from reference TRBV7-2 and TRBJ2-2, the complete variable domain is GAGVSQSPSNKVTEKGKDVELRCDPISGHTALYWYRQSLGQGLEFLIYFQGNSAPDKSGLPSDRFSAERTGGSVSTLTIQRTQQEDSAVYLCASSAKGPANTGELFFGEGSRLTVL.

Only a few counts were recorded for this clonotype. This rearrangement joins TRBV6-2 or TRBV6-3 to TRBJ2-1; D possibly corresponds to TRBD2 (5 bases). V lost 6 bases and J 9 bases, leaving 15 bases between the germline ends. The CDR3 sequence is 13 residues long. Germline CDR1 reads MNHEY; CDR2 reads SVGEGT. The CDR3 loop reads CASSRVGVSEQFF. Written as DNA, the CDR3 is TGTGCCAGCAGCCGGGTCGGGGTTAGTGAGCAGTTCTTC.

The genes are TRBV7-9 and TRBJ2-5; 12 nucleotides align to TRBD2. V lost 5 bases and J lost 6; bases outside the gene matches: 4. The CDR3 consists of 14 residues. Looked up from germline, CDR1 is SEHNR and CDR2 is FQNEAQ (reference sequence). CDR3 in amino acids: CASSRGTSGQTQYF. In nucleotides, the CDR3 is TGTGCCAGCAGCAGGGGGACTAGCGGGCAGACCCAGTACTTC.

The chain combines TRBV7-9 with TRBJ2-3, with D possibly being TRBD1 or TRBD2 (6 bases each). This CDR3 region has 13 residues. In germline, CDR1 is SEHNR, CDR2 FQNEAQ (reference sequence). Trimming left V 10 bases short and J 3 bases short, with 14 bases between. The CDR3 DNA follows: TGTGCCACAGGAAGGGGGGAAACAGATACGCAGTATTTT. Translating it yields CATGRGETDTQYF.

This clonotype was recorded a few times. This sequence joins TRBV4-2 and TRBJ2-7; D possibly corresponds to TRBD1 (6 bases). V was shortened by 4 bases and J by 4 bases, with 11 bases between the two germline ends. CDR1 and CDR2 (germline): LGHNA, YNFKEQ. The CDR3 loop spans 13 amino acids. The chain's CDR3 is CASSPSDRYEQYF. The CDR3 DNA reads TGTGCCAGCAGCCCTTCCGACAGGTACGAGCAGTACTTC.

The gene calls are TRBV10-3 and TRBJ1-1; 10 bases line up with TRBD1. The germline gives CDR1 ENHRY, CDR2 SYGVKD. The trim removed 4 bases at V and 4 bases at J, leaving 12 bases unmatched. The CDR3 is made up of 17 amino acids. The CDR3 DNA reads as TGTGCCATCAGTGTTTTCGGGACAGGGGCGGCGGGCACTGAAGCTTTCTTT. This codes for CAISVFGTGAAGTEAFF.

This chain uses TRBV18 with TRBJ2-7; no clear D. CDR1 and CDR2 from the germline V gene are KGHSH and LQKENI. This CDR3 has 16 residues. V lost 1 base and J lost 1, with 14 bases in between. The chain's CDR3 is CASSPRHRVFSYEQYF. DNA for the CDR3: TGTGCCAGCTCACCACGCCACCGAGTTTTTTCCTACGAGCAGTACTTC.

This clonotype was seen a few times. This chain joins TRBV7-9 and TRBJ1-6; 9 bases fit TRBD1. J gave up 10 bases and V 8 bases, and 6 bases lay outside the gene matches. The CDR3 is 13 residues long. Germline V CDR1 and CDR2: SEHNR, FQNEAQ (reference sequence). The CDR3 spells CASSGQGGSPLHF. CDR3 nucleotides: TGTGCCAGCTCGGGACAGGGCGGATCACCCCTCCACTTT.

The J gene is TRBJ2-1, the V gene TRBV28; tentative D call: TRBD1 (6 bases). Germline-derived CDR1 and CDR2 are MDHEN and SYDVKM. The V end lost 6 bases, the J end lost 5 bases, and 14 bases lay between the germline ends. The CDR3 is 14 residues long. The CDR3 loop reads CASRTPQGHNEQFF. The CDR3 region has the DNA TGTGCCAGCAGGACCCCCCAGGGGCACAATGAGCAGTTCTTC.

The chain links TRBV29-1 to TRBJ1-1; no clear D gene. Trimming stripped 7 bases from V and 10 bases from J, with 7 bases between. The CDR3 covers 8 residues. Germline values: CDR1 SQVTM, CDR2 ANQGSEA. CDR3 nucleotides: TGCAGCGCCCCGGGAGCTTTCTTT. Its protein product is CSAPGAFF. Together with reference TRBV29-1 and TRBJ1-1, the CDR3 gives the full variable domain: SAVISQKPSRDICQRGTSLTIQCQVDSQVTMMFWYRQQPGQSLTLIATANQGSEATYESGFVIDKFPISRPNLTFSTLTVSNMSPEDSSIYLCSAPGAFFGQGTRLTVV.

The J gene is TRBJ1-1, the V gene TRBV2, with TRBD1 identical over 10 bases. CDR1 is SNHLY, CDR2 FYNNEI, per germline. V shed 1 base, J shed 13 bases, and the junction held 0 bases outside the gene matches. This CDR3 is 11 amino acids long. This CDR3 reads CASSEGDRGFF. Here the CDR3 DNA reads TGTGCCAGCAGTGAAGGGGACAGGGGTTTCTTT.

This clonotype was observed a few times. V gene TRBV4-2 combines with J gene TRBJ2-3; no clear D gene. From germline, CDR1 is LGHNA and CDR2 YNFKEQ. This CDR3 is built from 18 residues. Trimming shortened V by 0 bases and J by 6 bases, and 22 bases separated the two germline ends. The CDR3 region is CASSQEGPLNSVADTQYF. CDR3 nucleotides: TGTGCCAGCAGCCAAGAGGGTCCGTTGAACTCAGTGGCGGATACGCAGTATTTT.

The gene calls are TRBV7-9 and TRBJ2-3; weak D call: TRBD1 (6 bases). This CDR3 has 13 amino acids. Germline V lookup: CDR1 SEHNR, CDR2 FQNEAQ (reference sequence). Trimming shortened V by 5 bases and J by 3 bases, and 9 bases separated the two germline ends. The CDR3 sequence: CASSGGVTDTQYF. The CDR3 DNA follows: TGTGCCAGCAGCGGGGGCGTAACAGATACGCAGTATTTT. Complete variable domain (other parts from reference TRBV7-9 and TRBJ2-3): DTGVSQNPRHKITKRGQNVTFRCDPISEHNRLYWYRQTLGQGPEFLTYFQNEAQLEKSRLLSDRFSAERPKGSFSTLEIQRTEQGDSAMYLCASSGGVTDTQYFGPGTRLTVL.

The V call is TRBV28, the J call TRBJ2-7; D is undetermined. This CDR3 has 12 residues. Trimming removed 4 bases from V and 3 bases from J, with 7 bases in between. Germline CDR1 is MDHEN and CDR2 is SYDVKM. CDR3: CASSYNHYEQYV. In DNA, the CDR3 is TGTGCCAGCAGTTACAACCACTACGAGCAGTACGTC.

V and J are TRBV20-1 and TRBJ2-7; the D gene is possibly TRBD1 (6 bases). This CDR3 is 14 amino acids long. Germline V gene lookup returns CDR1 DFQATT and CDR2 SNEGSKA (reference sequence). Between the trimmed V and J ends, which lost 6 bases and 1 base, there was a span of 16 bases. The CDR3 coding sequence is TGCAGTGCAACGAAAAACAGGGTGTCCTACGAGCAGTACTTC. Translated: CSATKNRVSYEQYF.

CDR3 sequence reads: CASSIYKLKGDSPLHF. CDR3 coding DNA: TGTGCCAGTAGTATATACAAGCTTAAGGGGGACTCACCCCTCCACTTT. The chain carries TRBV19 and TRBJ1-6; D is perhaps TRBD1 (6 bases). In germline, CDR1 is LNHDA, CDR2 SQIVND (reference sequence). This CDR3 has 16 residues. V lost 2 bases to trimming and J lost 10 bases, with 18 bases between them.